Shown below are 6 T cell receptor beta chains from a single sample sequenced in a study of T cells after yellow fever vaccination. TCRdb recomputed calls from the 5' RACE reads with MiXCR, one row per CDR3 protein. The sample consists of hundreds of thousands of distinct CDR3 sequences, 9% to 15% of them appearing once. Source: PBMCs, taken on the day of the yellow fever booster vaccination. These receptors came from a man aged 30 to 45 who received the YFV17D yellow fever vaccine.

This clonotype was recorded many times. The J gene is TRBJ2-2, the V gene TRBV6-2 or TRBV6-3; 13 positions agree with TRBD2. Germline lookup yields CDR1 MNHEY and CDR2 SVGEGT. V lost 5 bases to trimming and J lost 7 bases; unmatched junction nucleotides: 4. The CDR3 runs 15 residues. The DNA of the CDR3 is TGTGCCAGCAGTGGACTAGCGGGAGTGATCGGGGAGCTGTTTTTT. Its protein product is CASSGLAGVIGELFF.

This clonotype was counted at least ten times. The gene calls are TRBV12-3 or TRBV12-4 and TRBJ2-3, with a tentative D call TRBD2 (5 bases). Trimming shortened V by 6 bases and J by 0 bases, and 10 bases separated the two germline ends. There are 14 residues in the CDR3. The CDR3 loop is CASSSSISTDTQYF. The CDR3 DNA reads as TGTGCCAGCAGCTCTAGCATTAGCACAGATACGCAGTATTTT.

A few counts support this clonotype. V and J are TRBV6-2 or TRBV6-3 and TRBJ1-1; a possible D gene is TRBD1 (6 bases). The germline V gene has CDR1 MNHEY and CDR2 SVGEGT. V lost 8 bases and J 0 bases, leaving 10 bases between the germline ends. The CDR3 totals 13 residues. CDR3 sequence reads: CASFWDMNTEAFF. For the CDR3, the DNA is TGTGCCAGCTTCTGGGACATGAACACTGAAGCTTTCTTT.

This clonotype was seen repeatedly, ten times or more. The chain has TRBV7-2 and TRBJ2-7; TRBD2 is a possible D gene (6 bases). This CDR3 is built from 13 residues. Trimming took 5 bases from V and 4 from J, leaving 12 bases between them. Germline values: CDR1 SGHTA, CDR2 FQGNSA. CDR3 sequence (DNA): TGTGCCAGCAGCCTTAGCGGTTCTTACGAGCAGTACTTC. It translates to CASSLSGSYEQYF.

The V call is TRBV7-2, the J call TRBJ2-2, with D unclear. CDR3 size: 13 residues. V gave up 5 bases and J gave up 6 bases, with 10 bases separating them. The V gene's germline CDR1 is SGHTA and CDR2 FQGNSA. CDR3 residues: CASSPQPPGELFF. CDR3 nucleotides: TGTGCCAGCAGCCCTCAGCCTCCCGGGGAGCTGTTTTTT.

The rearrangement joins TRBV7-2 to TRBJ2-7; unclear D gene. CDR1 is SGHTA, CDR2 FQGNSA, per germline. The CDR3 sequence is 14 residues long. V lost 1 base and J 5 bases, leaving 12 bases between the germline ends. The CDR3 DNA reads TGTGCCAGCAGCTTAGGGTTAGTTGGGAACGAGCAGTACTTC. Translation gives CASSLGLVGNEQYF.